The 19 T cell receptor beta chains given below trace back to one sample, sequenced in a study of cytomegalovirus exposure and HLA in healthy donors. The PCR contained 60 Vbeta and 13 Jbeta primers. Clones were sequenced by immunoSEQ multiplex PCR, and TCRdb holds only the in-frame ones, with some missing. The data contain roughly 240,000 clones, roughly 82% of them singletons. Sample: PBMCs. These TCRs come from a woman in her 40s in good health and CMV-seropositive.

The chain carries TRBV5-4 and TRBJ2-2; D possibly corresponds to TRBD1 (5 bases). Germline V CDR1 and CDR2: SGHNT, YYREEE (reference sequence). CDR3 length: 12 amino acids. V lost 4 bases, J lost 8 bases, and 9 bases lay in between. The CDR3 sequence: CASSPGPGELFF. CDR3 nucleotide sequence: TGTGCCAGCAGCCCAGGGCCAGGGGAGCTGTTTTTT.

The chain employs TRBV2 and TRBJ2-2; D perhaps matches TRBD2 (6 bases). This CDR3 has 14 amino acids. Germline V lookup: CDR1 SNHLY, CDR2 FYNNEI. Trimming removed 6 bases at V and 6 bases at J, with 14 bases between. The DNA for the CDR3 is TGTGCCAGCAGCCTGACTAGTAACCCCGGGGAGCTGTTTTTT. Encoded protein: CASSLTSNPGELFF.

V and J are TRBV13 and TRBJ2-5; maybe TRBD2 (6 bases). Matching the DNA end better, TRBJ2-7 makes the J call doubtful. Germline values: CDR1 PRHDT, CDR2 FYEKMQ (reference sequence). The CDR3 has 14 residues. The CDR3 spells CASSSRAGSYEQYF. In DNA form, the CDR3 reads TGTGCCAGCAGCTCGCGGGCGGGGTCCTACGAGCAGTACTTC.

CDR3 nucleotides: TGCGCCAGCAGCCGGAGTCTAGCGGGGGCACACACAGATACGCAGTATTTT. It encodes CASSRSLAGAHTDTQYF. This chain joins TRBV4-3 and TRBJ2-3; 10 nucleotides match TRBD2. This CDR3 is built from 17 residues. Germline V lookup: CDR1 LGHNA, CDR2 YSLEER. V trimming: 4 bases; J trimming: 2 bases; junction bases outside the gene matches: 9.

The rearrangement links TRBV7-2 to TRBJ2-6, with 8 bases aligning to TRBD1. This CDR3 region has 18 residues. The ends lost 0 bases at V and 4 bases at J; junction bases unmatched: 8. CDR1 SGHTA and CDR2 FQGNSA come from the germline V gene. The DNA of the CDR3 is TGTGCCAGCAGCTTAGCGGGGCCAGGGGGCACAGGGGCCAACGTCCTGACTTTC. Amino acids: CASSLAGPGGTGANVLTF.

The rearrangement uses TRBV15 and TRBJ2-2; 9 bases agree with TRBD1. Germline loops: CDR1 LNHNV, CDR2 YYDKDF (reference sequence). This CDR3 contains 19 residues. Trimming at V came to 1 base and at J to 4 bases, leaving 13 bases not matched to a gene. The chain's CDR3 is CATSRAFTTGGESTGELFF. The CDR3 nucleotides read TGTGCCACCAGCAGAGCCTTTACTACAGGGGGCGAAAGCACCGGGGAGCTGTTTTTT.

J is TRBJ2-2 and V is TRBV27; 8 positions agree with TRBD2. V trimming: 6 bases; J trimming: 1 base; junction bases outside the gene matches: 4. The CDR3 has 15 amino acids. Looked up from germline, CDR1 is MNHEY and CDR2 is SMNVEV (reference sequence). CDR3 nucleotide sequence: TGTGCCAGCAGCCTAGCGGGCATGAACACCGGGGAGCTGTTTTTT. The encoded protein is CASSLAGMNTGELFF.

This clone has more than one count but fewer than ten. This chain joins TRBV19 and TRBJ1-5; 12 bases agree with TRBD1. With V trimmed by 11 bases and J by 3 bases, 14 bases remained unmatched. The CDR3 totals 17 residues. From germline, CDR1 is LNHDA and CDR2 SQIVND (reference sequence). The DNA for the CDR3 is TGTGCCTCTACGATGGGACAGGGGGCGACGAACAATCAGCCCCAGCATTTT. Protein product: CASTMGQGATNNQPQHF.

J is TRBJ2-5 and V is TRBV11-3; 10 bases are shared with TRBD1. The germline gives CDR1 SGHNT, CDR2 YENEEA. This CDR3 is built from 14 residues. The J segment lost 4 bases and the V segment lost 5 bases, leaving 4 bases of the junction unmatched. In DNA, the CDR3 is TGTGCCAGCAGCCGAGGACAGGGGGGAGAGACCCAGTACTTC. Amino acid sequence: CASSRGQGGETQYF. Supplemented by reference TRBV11-3 and TRBJ2-5, the full variable domain reads EAGVVQSPRYKIIEKKQPVAFWCNPISGHNTLYWYLQNLGQGPELLIRYENEEAVDDSQLPKDRFSAERLKGVDSTLKIQPAELGDSAVYLCASSRGQGGETQYFGPGTRLLVL.

Only a few counts were recorded for this clone. The CDR3 region is CASSSRGSEQYF. CDR3 bases: TGTGCCAGCAGTTCCCGGGGGTCTGAGCAGTACTTC. The chain couples TRBV2 to TRBJ2-7; tentative D call: TRBD2 (6 bases). CDR3 size: 12 residues. V was clipped by 5 bases and J by 7 bases, with 12 bases between them. Per the germline V gene, CDR1 is SNHLY and CDR2 is FYNNEI.

The chain uses TRBV13 and TRBJ2-2; TRBD2 matches 7 bases. CDR3 size: 17 residues. The trim removed 4 bases at V and 2 bases at J, leaving 10 bases unmatched. Germline values: CDR1 PRHDT, CDR2 FYEKMQ (reference sequence). This chain's CDR3 is CASSSRDYQPNTGELFF. In nucleotides, the CDR3 is TGTGCCAGCAGCTCACGGGACTATCAGCCAAACACCGGGGAGCTGTTTTTT.

V is TRBV11-3 and J is TRBJ2-5, with 8 bases lining up with TRBD1. CDR1 is SGHNT and CDR2 is YENEEA in the germline V gene. The V segment lost 5 bases and the J segment 4 bases; nucleotides outside the gene matches: 12. The CDR3 is 16 residues long. The CDR3 loop is CASSPRGQEVGETQYF. The DNA for the CDR3 is TGTGCCAGCAGCCCCAGGGGACAGGAGGTAGGAGAGACCCAGTACTTC.

This clone was seen a single time. The chain combines TRBV18 with TRBJ1-5; D gene ambiguous. The V and J ends lost 2 bases and 7 bases respectively, with 12 bases between them. The CDR3 contains 14 residues. Germline lookup yields CDR1 KGHSH and CDR2 LQKENI. This CDR3 is CASSPGPSGQPQHF. The DNA for the CDR3 is TGTGCCAGCTCACCAGGGCCTTCCGGCCAGCCCCAGCATTTT.

Here the CDR3 DNA reads TGTGCCACCAGCAGAGATCCGGGGGACCAAGAGACCCAGTACTTC. The encoded protein is CATSRDPGDQETQYF. The gene calls are TRBV15 and TRBJ2-5, with D possibly being TRBD2 (6 bases). The V end lost 0 bases, the J end lost 0 bases, and 8 bases lay between the germline ends. The CDR3 contains 15 residues. The germline V gene has CDR1 LNHNV and CDR2 YYDKDF (reference sequence).

The J gene is TRBJ1-2, the V gene TRBV6-5, with 8 positions matching TRBD1. Trimming removed 4 bases from V and 2 bases from J; junction bases left unmatched: 6. CDR1 and CDR2 from the germline V gene are MNHEY and SVGAGI. The CDR3 has 15 residues. The chain's CDR3 is CASSFSGGRNYGYTF. In DNA, the CDR3 is TGTGCCAGCAGTTTCTCAGGGGGCCGAAACTATGGCTACACCTTC.

The V and J genes are TRBV5-1 and TRBJ2-3, with 11 bases identical to TRBD2. The CDR3 runs 16 residues. The V gene end was trimmed by 4 bases and the J gene end by 2 bases; junction bases not matched to a gene: 6. From germline, CDR1 is SGHRS and CDR2 YFSETQ. The CDR3 sequence is CASSAGLAVITDTQYF. Written as DNA, the CDR3 is TGCGCCAGCAGCGCGGGACTAGCGGTAATCACAGATACGCAGTATTTT.

The chain carries TRBV19 and TRBJ1-1; TRBD1 matches at 9 bases. V lost 10 bases to trimming and J lost 0 bases; unmatched junction nucleotides: 6. The germline V gene has CDR1 LNHDA and CDR2 SQIVND (reference sequence). This CDR3 has 14 amino acids. CDR3 DNA: TGTGCCACCGCCAGGGACAGGGTGAACACTGAAGCTTTCTTT. Protein: CATARDRVNTEAFF.

The V call is TRBV18, the J call TRBJ2-1, with 8 bases lining up with TRBD2. This CDR3 comprises 13 residues. Germline V gene sequence: CDR1 KGHSH, CDR2 LQKENI. V was pared by 7 bases and J by 7 bases, with 6 bases of the junction left unmatched. CDR3 sequence reads: CASCRGGCNEQFF. DNA for the CDR3: TGTGCCAGCTGCCGGGGGGGTTGTAATGAGCAGTTCTTC.

The rearrangement links TRBV28 to TRBJ1-5, with 9 bases lining up with TRBD1. V lost 6 bases and J lost 5; bases outside the gene matches: 8. CDR1 MDHEN and CDR2 SYDVKM come from the germline V gene. This CDR3 is built from 15 residues. CDR3 amino acids: CASSPQGARDQPQHF. The CDR3 coding sequence is TGTGCCAGCAGCCCACAGGGGGCGCGGGATCAGCCCCAGCATTTT.